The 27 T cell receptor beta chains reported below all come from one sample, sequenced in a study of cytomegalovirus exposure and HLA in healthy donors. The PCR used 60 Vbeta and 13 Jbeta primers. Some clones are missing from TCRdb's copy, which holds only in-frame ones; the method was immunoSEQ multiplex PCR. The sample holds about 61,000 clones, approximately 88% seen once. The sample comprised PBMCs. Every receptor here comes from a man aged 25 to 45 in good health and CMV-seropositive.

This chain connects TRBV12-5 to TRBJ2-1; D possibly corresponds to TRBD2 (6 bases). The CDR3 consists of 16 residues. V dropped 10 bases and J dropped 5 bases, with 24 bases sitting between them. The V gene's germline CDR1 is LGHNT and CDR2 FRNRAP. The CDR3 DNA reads TGTGCTATCCACCCCACGGGGCTAGCGAGAAACAATGAGCAGTTCTTC. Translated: CAIHPTGLARNNEQFF. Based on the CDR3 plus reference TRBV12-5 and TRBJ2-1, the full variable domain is DARVTQTPRHKVTEMGQEVTMRCQPILGHNTVFWYRQTMMQGLELLAYFRNRAPLDDSGMPKDRFSAEMPDATLATLKIQPSEPRDSAVYFCAIHPTGLARNNEQFFGPGTRLTVL.

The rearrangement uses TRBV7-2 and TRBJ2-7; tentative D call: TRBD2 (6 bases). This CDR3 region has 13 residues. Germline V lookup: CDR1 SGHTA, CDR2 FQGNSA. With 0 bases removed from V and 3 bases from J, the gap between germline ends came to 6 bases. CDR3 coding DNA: TGTGCCAGCAGCTTAGCGGGGGGCTACGAGCAGTACTTC. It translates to CASSLAGGYEQYF.

The CDR3 DNA reads TGTGCCAGCAGCTTCGGGACAGGGCAGCCCCACGAGCAGTACTTC. Translating it yields CASSFGTGQPHEQYF. V usage is TRBV7-3 and J usage is TRBJ2-7; 9 bases align to TRBD1. This CDR3 comprises 15 residues. CDR1 and CDR2 from the germline V gene are SGHTA and FQGTGA. V was pared by 3 bases and J by 5 bases, with 8 bases of the junction left unmatched.

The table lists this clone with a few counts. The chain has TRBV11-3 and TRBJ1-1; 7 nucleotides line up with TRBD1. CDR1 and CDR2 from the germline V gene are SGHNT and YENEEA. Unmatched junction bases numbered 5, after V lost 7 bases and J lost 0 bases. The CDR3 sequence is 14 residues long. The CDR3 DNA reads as TGTGCCAGCACCGAGGGACAGATGAACACTGAAGCTTTCTTT. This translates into CASTEGQMNTEAFF.

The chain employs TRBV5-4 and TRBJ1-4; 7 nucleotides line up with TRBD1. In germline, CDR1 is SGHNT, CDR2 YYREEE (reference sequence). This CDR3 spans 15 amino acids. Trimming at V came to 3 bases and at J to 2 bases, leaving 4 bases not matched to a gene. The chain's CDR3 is CASSSPGQTNEKLFF. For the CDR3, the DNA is TGTGCCAGCAGCTCGCCGGGACAGACTAATGAAAAACTGTTTTTT.

In DNA form, the CDR3 reads TGCGCCAGCAGCCCTGGGACAGGGAGTAATGAAAAACTGTTTTTT. It specifies CASSPGTGSNEKLFF. This rearrangement joins TRBV5-1 to TRBJ1-4, with 9 bases aligning to TRBD1. Per the germline V gene, CDR1 is SGHRS and CDR2 is YFSETQ. The CDR3 is 15 amino acids. V lost 4 bases to trimming and J lost 4 bases; unmatched junction nucleotides: 5.

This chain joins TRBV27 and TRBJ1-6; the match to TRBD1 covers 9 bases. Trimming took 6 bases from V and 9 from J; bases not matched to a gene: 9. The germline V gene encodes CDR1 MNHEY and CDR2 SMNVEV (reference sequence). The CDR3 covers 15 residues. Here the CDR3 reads CASRLGDRVSSPLHF. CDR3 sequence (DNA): TGTGCCAGCAGGCTGGGGGACAGGGTCAGTTCACCCCTCCACTTT.

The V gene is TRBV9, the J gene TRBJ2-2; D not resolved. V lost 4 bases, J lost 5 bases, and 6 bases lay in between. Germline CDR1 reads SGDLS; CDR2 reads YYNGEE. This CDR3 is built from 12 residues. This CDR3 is CASSSDTGELFF. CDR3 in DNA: TGTGCCAGCAGCAGCGATACCGGGGAGCTGTTTTTT.

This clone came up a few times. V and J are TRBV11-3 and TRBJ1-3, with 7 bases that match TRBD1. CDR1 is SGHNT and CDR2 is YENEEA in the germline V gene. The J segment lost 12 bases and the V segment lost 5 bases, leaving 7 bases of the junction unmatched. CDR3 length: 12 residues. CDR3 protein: CASSPGQNGIYF. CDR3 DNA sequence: TGTGCCAGCAGCCCGGGACAGAACGGCATATATTTT.

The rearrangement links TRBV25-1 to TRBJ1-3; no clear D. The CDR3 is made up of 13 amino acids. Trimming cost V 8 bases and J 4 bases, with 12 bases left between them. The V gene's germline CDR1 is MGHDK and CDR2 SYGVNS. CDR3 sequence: CASSPLSGNTIYF. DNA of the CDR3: TGTGCCAGCTCTCCCCTAAGCGGAAACACCATATATTTT.

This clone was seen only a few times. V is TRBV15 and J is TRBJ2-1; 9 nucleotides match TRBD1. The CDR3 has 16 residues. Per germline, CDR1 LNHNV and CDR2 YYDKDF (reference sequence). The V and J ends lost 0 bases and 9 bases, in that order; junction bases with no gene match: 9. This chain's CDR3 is CATSRDKAAGQGEQFF. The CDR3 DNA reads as TGTGCCACCAGCAGAGATAAGGCAGCGGGACAGGGTGAGCAGTTCTTC.

CDR3 protein: CASSQGGLAKRDIQYF. For the CDR3, the DNA is TGCGCCAGCAGCCAAGGGGGACTAGCAAAGAGGGACATTCAGTACTTC. The chain couples TRBV4-1 to TRBJ2-4, with TRBD2 identical over 9 bases. CDR1 MGHRA and CDR2 YSYEKL come from the germline V gene. V lost 1 base and J lost 8; bases outside the gene matches: 9. The CDR3 is 16 amino acids.

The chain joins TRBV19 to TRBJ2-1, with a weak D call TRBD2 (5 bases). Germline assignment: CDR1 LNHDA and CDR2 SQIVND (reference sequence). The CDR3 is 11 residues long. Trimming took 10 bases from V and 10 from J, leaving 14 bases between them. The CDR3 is CATKRTREQFF. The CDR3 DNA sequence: TGTGCCACCAAAAGGACTCGCGAGCAGTTCTTC.

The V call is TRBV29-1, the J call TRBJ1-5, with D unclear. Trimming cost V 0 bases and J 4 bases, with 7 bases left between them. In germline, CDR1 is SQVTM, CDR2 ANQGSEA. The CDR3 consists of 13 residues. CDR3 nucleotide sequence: TGCAGCGTTGAAGAAGCGGTAAATCAGCCCCAGCATTTT. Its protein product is CSVEEAVNQPQHF.

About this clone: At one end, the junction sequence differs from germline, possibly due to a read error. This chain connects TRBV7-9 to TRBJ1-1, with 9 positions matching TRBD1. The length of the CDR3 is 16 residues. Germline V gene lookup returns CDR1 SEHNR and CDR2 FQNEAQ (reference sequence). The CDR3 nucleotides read TGTTCCAGCAGCCAACAGGGGGCGCGGGGAGACACTGAAGCTTTCTTT. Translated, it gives CSSSQQGARGDTEAFF.

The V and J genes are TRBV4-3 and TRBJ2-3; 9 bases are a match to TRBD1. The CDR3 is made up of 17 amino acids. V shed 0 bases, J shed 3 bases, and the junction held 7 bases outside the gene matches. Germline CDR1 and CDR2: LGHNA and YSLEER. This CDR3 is CASSQEGQGKETDTQYF. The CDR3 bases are TGCGCCAGCAGCCAAGAGGGACAGGGAAAAGAAACAGATACGCAGTATTTT.

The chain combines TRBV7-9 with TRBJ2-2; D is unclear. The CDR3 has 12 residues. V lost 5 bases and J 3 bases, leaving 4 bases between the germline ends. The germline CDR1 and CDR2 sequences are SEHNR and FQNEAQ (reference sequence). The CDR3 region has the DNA TGTGCCAGCAGCCCCTACACCGGGGAGCTGTTTTTT. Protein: CASSPYTGELFF.

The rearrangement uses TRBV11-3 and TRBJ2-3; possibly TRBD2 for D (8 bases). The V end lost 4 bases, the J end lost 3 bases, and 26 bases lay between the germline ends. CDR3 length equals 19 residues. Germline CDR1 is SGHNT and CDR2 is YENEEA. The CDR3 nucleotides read TGTGCCAGCAGCTCCCGACAGGGTAATAAGCGGGGGCCTACAGATACGCAGTATTTT. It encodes CASSSRQGNKRGPTDTQYF.

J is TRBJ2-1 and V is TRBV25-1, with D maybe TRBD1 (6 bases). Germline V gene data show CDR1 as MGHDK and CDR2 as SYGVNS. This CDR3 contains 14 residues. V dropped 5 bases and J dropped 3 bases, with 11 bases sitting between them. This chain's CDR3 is CASSSTGFYNEQFF. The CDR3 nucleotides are TGTGCCAGCAGTTCAACAGGGTTCTACAATGAGCAGTTCTTC.

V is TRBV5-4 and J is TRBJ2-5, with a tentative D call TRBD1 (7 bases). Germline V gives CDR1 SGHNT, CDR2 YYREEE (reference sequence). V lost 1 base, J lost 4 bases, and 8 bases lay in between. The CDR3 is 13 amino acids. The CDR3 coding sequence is TGTGCCAGCAGCTTGCAGGGGGGAGAGACCCAGTACTTC. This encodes CASSLQGGETQYF.

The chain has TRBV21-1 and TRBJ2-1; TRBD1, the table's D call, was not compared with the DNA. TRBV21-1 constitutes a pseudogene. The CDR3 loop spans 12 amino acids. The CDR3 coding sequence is TGTGCCAGCCCTATCAAGACAGATGAGCAGTTCTTC. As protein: CASPIKTDEQFF.

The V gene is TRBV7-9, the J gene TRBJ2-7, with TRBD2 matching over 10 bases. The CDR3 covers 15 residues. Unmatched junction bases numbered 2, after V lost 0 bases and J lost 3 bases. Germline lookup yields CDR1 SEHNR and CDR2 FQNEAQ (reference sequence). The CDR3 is CASSLAGTSVYEQYF. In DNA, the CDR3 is TGTGCCAGCAGCTTAGCCGGGACTAGCGTCTACGAGCAGTACTTC.

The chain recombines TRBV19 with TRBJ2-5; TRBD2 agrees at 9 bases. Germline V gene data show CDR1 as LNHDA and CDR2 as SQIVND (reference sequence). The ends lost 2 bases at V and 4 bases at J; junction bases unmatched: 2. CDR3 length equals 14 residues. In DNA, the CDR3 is TGTGCCAGTAGTATAAGGACTAGCGCAGAGACCCAGTACTTC. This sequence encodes CASSIRTSAETQYF.

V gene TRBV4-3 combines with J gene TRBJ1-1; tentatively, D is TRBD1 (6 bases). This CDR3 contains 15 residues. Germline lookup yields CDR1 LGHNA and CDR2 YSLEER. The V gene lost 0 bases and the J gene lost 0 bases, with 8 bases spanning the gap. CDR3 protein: CASSQDQGLNTEAFF. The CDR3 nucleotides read TGCGCCAGCAGCCAAGATCAGGGGTTGAACACTGAAGCTTTCTTT.

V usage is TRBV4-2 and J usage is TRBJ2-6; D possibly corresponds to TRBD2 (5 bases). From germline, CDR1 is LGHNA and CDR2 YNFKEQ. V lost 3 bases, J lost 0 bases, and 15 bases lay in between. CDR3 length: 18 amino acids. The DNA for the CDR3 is TGTGCCAGCAGCCACAAGGAGGATGGGAACTCTGGGGCCAACGTCCTGACTTTC. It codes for CASSHKEDGNSGANVLTF.

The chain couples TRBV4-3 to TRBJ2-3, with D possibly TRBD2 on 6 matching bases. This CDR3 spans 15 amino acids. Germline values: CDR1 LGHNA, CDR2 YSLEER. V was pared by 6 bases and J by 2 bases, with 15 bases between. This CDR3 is CASRSWGGPTDTQYF. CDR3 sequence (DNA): TGCGCCAGCAGGTCATGGGGAGGCCCCACAGATACGCAGTATTTT.

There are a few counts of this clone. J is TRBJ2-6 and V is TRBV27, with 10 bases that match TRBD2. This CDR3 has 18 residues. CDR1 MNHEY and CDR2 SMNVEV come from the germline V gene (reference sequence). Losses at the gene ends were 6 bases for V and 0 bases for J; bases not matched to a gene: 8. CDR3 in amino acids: CASRPRLAGFSGANVLTF. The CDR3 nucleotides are TGTGCCAGCAGACCTAGACTAGCGGGTTTCTCTGGGGCCAACGTCCTGACTTTC.